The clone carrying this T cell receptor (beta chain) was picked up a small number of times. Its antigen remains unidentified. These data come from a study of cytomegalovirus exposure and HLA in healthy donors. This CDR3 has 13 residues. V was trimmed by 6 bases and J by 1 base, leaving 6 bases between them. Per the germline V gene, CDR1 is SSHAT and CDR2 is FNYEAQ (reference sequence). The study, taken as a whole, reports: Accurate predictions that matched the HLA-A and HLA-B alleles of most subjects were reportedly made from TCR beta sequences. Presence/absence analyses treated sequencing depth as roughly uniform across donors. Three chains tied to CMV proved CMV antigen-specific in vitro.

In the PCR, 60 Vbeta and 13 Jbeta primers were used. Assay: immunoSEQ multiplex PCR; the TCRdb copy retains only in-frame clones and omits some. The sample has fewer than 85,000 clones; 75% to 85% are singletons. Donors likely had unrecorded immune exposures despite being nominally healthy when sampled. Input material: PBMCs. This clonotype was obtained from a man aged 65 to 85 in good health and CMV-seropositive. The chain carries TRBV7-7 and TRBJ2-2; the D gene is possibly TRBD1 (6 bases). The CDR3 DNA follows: TGTGCCAGCAGACAGGGGAACACCGGGGAGCTGTTTTTT. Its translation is CASRQGNTGELFF.